The following is a T cell receptor (beta chain) sequence with its context. The data stem from a study of blood T cell repertoires in COVID-19. Across the whole study: The United States, Italy and Spain were the sources of the acute and convalescent COVID-19 samples.

The protocol was immunoSEQ multiplex PCR, while the TCRdb copy is restricted to in-frame clones and leaves out a portion. The profile shows about 150,000 clones, around four fifths of them singletons. The specimen sequenced was PBMCs or T cells enriched from blood (not recorded which). The TCR sequence derives from a woman between 45 and 65 years old with acute COVID-19.

This CDR3 is CASSPGGLAGRTDTQYF. The CDR3 DNA reads TGTGCCAGCTCACCAGGCGGACTAGCGGGCCGCACAGATACGCAGTATTTT. The rearrangement uses TRBV18 and TRBJ2-3, with 11 bases that match TRBD2. The V segment lost 2 bases and the J segment 1 base; nucleotides outside the gene matches: 5. This CDR3 contains 17 residues. Germline V CDR1 and CDR2: KGHSH, LQKENI.